The rows below give T cell receptor beta chains drawn from one sample of a study of blood T cells in healthy people across ages. Each CDR3 protein gets one entry after TCRdb re-called the 5' RACE reads with MiXCR. The sample consists of 650,000 to 1,000,000 distinct CDR3 sequences, around half of them appearing once. Material for sequencing was blood. These receptor sequences come from a man older than 75 in good health. Each CDR3 is given with its conserved first and last residue.

>TRBV20-1|TRBJ2-7|13
CSATSGRIYEQYF
>TRBV20-1|TRBJ2-7|15
CSARDKEQGAYEQYF
>TRBV9|TRBJ2-7|15
CASSVEQGSYYEQYF
>TRBV29-1|TRBJ2-7|13
CSVEDSSNFGQYF
>TRBV6-6|NA|13
CASSRVSLYEQYF
>TRBV4-2|TRBJ2-5|18
CASSQDPGTSGGGETQYF
>TRBV5-1|TRBJ2-1|15
CASSLELASDNEQFF
>TRBV14|TRBJ2-1|12
CASSQDSIEQFF
>TRBV2|TRBJ2-6|15
CASGGDRVAANVLTF
>TRBV6-5|TRBJ1-2|12
CASSSGLYGYTF
>TRBV6-1|TRBJ2-7|14
CASSVEAGDYEQYF
>TRBV4-3|TRBJ2-5|14
CASSQSWQGNEQYF
>TRBV20-1|TRBJ2-5|15
CSASAGWALEETQYF
>TRBV28|TRBJ2-7|13
CASATGGPYEQYF
>TRBV20-1|TRBJ1-5|15
CSAIPPGGDNQPQHF
>TRBV27|TRBJ2-3|15
CASSLISGSQDTQYF
>TRBV15|TRBJ1-1|13
CATSRPGAQEAFF
>TRBV4-2|TRBJ2-3|17
CASSQESSGSPTDTQYF
>TRBV5-4|TRBJ1-1|16
CASSLGRMRQNTEAFF
>TRBV7-9|NA|14
CASSLVLPKETQYF
>TRBV5-1|TRBJ2-7|14
CASSLEGQPFEQYF
>TRBV27|TRBJ2-1|14
CASSWTGEGNEQFF
>TRBV2|TRBJ2-7|15
CASSSNPTGLYEQYF
>TRBV3-1|TRBJ2-1|13
CASTTGGRNEQFF
>TRBV7-6|TRBJ2-3|16
CASSPGTSGFTDTQYF
>TRBV20-1|TRBJ2-7|14
CSTTTGLASYEQYF
>TRBV20-1|TRBJ2-2|15
CSARWGGTGLGELFF
>TRBV29-1|TRBJ2-6|17
CSVVSDRADSGANVLTF
>TRBV15|TRBJ2-7|14
CATSRTGVSYEQYF
>TRBV5-1|TRBJ2-7|14
CASQVDSSSYEQYF
>TRBV5-1|TRBJ2-3|16
CASSLRTSGGTDTQYF
>TRBV6-5|TRBJ2-7|15
CASSYHRSRTYEQYF
>TRBV7-7|TRBJ2-3|14
CASSHGTGTDTQYF
>TRBV4-1|NA|13
CASSQDDGFEQYF
>TRBV4-1|TRBJ1-4|14
CASSQEEGREKLFF
>TRBV3-1|TRBJ2-5|16
CASSTSSGLPPETQYF
>TRBV3-1|TRBJ2-3|14
CASRRMGHTDTQYF
>TRBV7-2|TRBJ1-5|15
CASSSLSRGYQPQHF
>TRBV7-9|TRBJ2-7|15
CASSLAGLRADEQYF
>TRBV7-9|TRBJ1-5|15
CASSLGDTGNQPQHF
>TRBV27|TRBJ2-5|17
CASGSTGREGGVETQYF
>TRBV20-1|TRBJ1-4|14
CSARDALGPEKLFF
>TRBV4-3|TRBJ1-4|12
CASSQPGEKLFF
>TRBV6-2/TRBV6-3|TRBJ2-2|14
CASSWSRVTGELFF
>TRBV29-1|TRBJ2-5|14
CSVGLAGAGETQYF
>TRBV29-1|TRBJ2-3|12
CSVDYSTDTQYF
>TRBV4-2|TRBJ1-2|15
CASSQDKGIDYGYTF
>TRBV4-3|TRBJ2-5|15
CASSQARGGKETQYF
>TRBV10-3|TRBJ2-2|15
CAISGQGARTGELFF
>TRBV20-1|TRBJ2-1|15
CSARSGRASYNEQFF